This T cell receptor (beta chain) was observed in a study of cytomegalovirus exposure and HLA in healthy donors. The PCR used 60 Vbeta and 13 Jbeta primers. The assay was immunoSEQ multiplex PCR, and TCRdb's table has in-frame clones only and misses some. This sample has around 220,000 clones, with roughly 80% found just once. V shed 4 bases, J shed 1 base, and the junction held 7 bases outside the gene matches. The CDR3 has 16 residues. Sequenced: PBMCs. This chain connects TRBV23-1 to TRBJ2-3; 8 bases fit TRBD1. TRBV23-1 is recorded as an ORF, its role being uncertain. The sequence came from a girl aged 2-9 years in good health and CMV-seronegative. This CDR3 reads CASSRMTGDRTDTQYF. In nucleotides, the CDR3 is TGCGCCAGCAGTCGCATGACAGGGGATCGCACAGATACGCAGTATTTT.